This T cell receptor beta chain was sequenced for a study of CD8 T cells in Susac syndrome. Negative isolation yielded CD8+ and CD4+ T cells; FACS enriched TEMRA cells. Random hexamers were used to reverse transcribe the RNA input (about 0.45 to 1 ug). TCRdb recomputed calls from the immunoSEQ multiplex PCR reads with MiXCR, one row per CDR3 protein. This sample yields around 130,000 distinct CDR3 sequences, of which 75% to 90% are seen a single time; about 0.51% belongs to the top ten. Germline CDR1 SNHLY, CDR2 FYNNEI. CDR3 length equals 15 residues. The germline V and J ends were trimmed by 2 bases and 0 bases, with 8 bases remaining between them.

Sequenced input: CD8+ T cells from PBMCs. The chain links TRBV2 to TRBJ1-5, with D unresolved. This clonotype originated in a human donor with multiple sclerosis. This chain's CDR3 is CASSESADSNQPQHF. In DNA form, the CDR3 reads TGTGCCAGCAGTGAATCGGCAGATAGCAATCAGCCCCAGCATTTT. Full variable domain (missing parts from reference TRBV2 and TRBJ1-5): EPEVTQTPSHQVTQMGQEVILRCVPISNHLYFYWYRQILGQKVEFLVSFYNNEISEKSEIFDDQFSVERPDGSNFTLKIRSTKLEDSAMYFCASSESADSNQPQHFGDGTRLSIL.